A selection of T cell receptor beta chains follows, all from one sample in a study of regulatory T cells in long-lasting Graves disease. TCRdb called the multiplex PCR reads again in MiXCR, with one record for every CDR3 protein. The profile shows roughly 450,000 distinct CDR3 sequences, 20% to 25% of them singletons. Sequenced material: peripheral blood mononuclear cells (PBMCs), taken when the disease was refractory, from a patient treated with antithyroid drugs. The receptors were sampled from a female donor with Graves disease. The CDR3 runs from the conserved cysteine through the conserved F or W. Fields, in order: J gene, V gene, CDR3 protein.

TRBJ2-7,TRBV3-1,CASSRTGMREQYF
TRBJ2-5,TRBV20-1,CSAREMLGTGLRETQYF
TRBJ2-3,TRBV6-1,CASSASGSADTQYF
TRBJ2-5,TRBV2,CASSEGLAGGEETQYF
TRBJ2-1,TRBV7-9,CASSPYRGASYNEQFF
TRBJ1-5,TRBV12-3/TRBV12-4,CASSLRTSDNQPQHF
TRBJ1-4,TRBV7-6,CASHRGTGTNEKLFF
TRBJ2-3,TRBV28,CASNPTAKERTDTQYF
TRBJ1-1,TRBV30,CAWSRSLSEAFF
TRBJ1-5,TRBV2,CASSPRQGGNQPQHF
TRBJ1-1,TRBV29-1,CSVSAVSNTEAFF
TRBJ1-2,TRBV6-1,CASSHEASGAGHGYTF
TRBJ1-4,TRBV30,CAWSMKQNEKLFF
TRBJ2-1,TRBV30,CAWSPTQDQFF
TRBJ2-7,TRBV28,CASSLVEQYF
TRBJ1-4,TRBV10-3,CAISRGQGNEKLFF
TRBJ1-2,TRBV4-3,CASSQENRGADYGYTF
TRBJ2-7,TRBV11-1,CASSLGTEGLYEQYF
TRBJ2-2,TRBV20-1,CSARPDSRTGELFF
TRBJ2-3,TRBV7-9,CASSGGDYRTDTQYF
TRBJ2-7,TRBV7-2,CASSSGTGYYEQYF
TRBJ2-2,TRBV19,CASDTGAPFTGELFF
TRBJ2-7,TRBV4-3,CASSQDQLAGGPYEQYF
TRBJ2-4,TRBV11-2,CASSYGGLARAPAKNIQYF
TRBJ1-5,TRBV3-1,CASSYTGGGQPQHF
TRBJ2-5,TRBV11-1,CASSILAGGSGETQYF
TRBJ1-1,TRBV7-9,CASREGGARSEAFF
TRBJ2-5,TRBV7-2,CASSLRGREQETQYF
TRBJ2-5,TRBV15,CANWTGYGTQYF
TRBJ1-3,TRBV9,CASSVEDGSGNTIYF
TRBJ2-7,TRBV27,CASSTRVAASYEQYF
TRBJ2-5,TRBV6-4,CASSIESGGETQYF
TRBJ2-5,TRBV30,CAGLSGATQYF
TRBJ1-3,TRBV20-1,CSARAFTGNTIYF
TRBJ1-5,TRBV28,CASSLLGEGDNQPQHF
TRBJ2-6,TRBV19,CASSIDRGFLSGANVLTF
TRBJ1-1,TRBV28,CASSLGGAGDTEAFF
TRBJ1-1,TRBV5-1,CASGLGFGPIIEAFF
TRBJ2-7,TRBV6-1,CASSELAGASAEQYF
TRBJ2-7,TRBV20-1,CSAMKSGRPHEQYF
TRBJ1-5,TRBV28,CASSLDSGFSNQPQHF
TRBJ2-7,TRBV12-3/TRBV12-4,CASSFSAGAYEQYF
TRBJ2-5,TRBV7-9,CASSLEGEMAQYF
TRBJ1-5,TRBV6-5,CASSYSGGRQPQHF
TRBJ2-7,TRBV6-1,CASRPGLNLNEQYF
TRBJ1-6,TRBV14,CASSVNRANSPLHF
TRBJ1-1,TRBV12-3/TRBV12-4,CASSLGREAEAFF
TRBJ1-3,TRBV30,CAWSAWEGHGNTIYF
TRBJ1-1,TRBV29-1,CSVESTGTGSTEAFF